The rows below give T cell receptor beta chains drawn from one sample of a study of blood T cell repertoires in COVID-19. The table came from immunoSEQ multiplex PCR; TCRdb's copy has only in-frame clones and leaves some out. The repertoire holds some 120,000 clones, with over 75% as singletons. Sequencing was carried out using peripheral blood. The receptors stem from a woman older than 75 with acute or convalescent COVID-19. The CDR3 runs from the conserved cysteine through the conserved F or W. The D gene is left open where the match is weak. The size entry is marked missing in some rows and otherwise reads once, few, many or a size class.

clone_size	d_call	v_call	j_call	cdr3_aa	cdr3_nt
NA	NA	TRBV3-1/TRBV3-2	TRBJ1-2	CASSQERDGYTF	TGTGCCAGCAGCCAAGAGAGGGATGGCTACACCTTC
NA	NA	TRBV12-3/TRBV12-4	TRBJ2-5	CASSRETQYF	TGTGCCAGCAGCCGTGAGACCCAGTACTTC
NA	NA	TRBV19	TRBJ1-2	CASSDHAGSGGYTF	TGTGCCAGTAGTGACCATGCGGGCTCAGGTGGCTACACCTTC
NA	TRBD2	TRBV2	TRBJ2-5	CASSEILAGETQYF	TGTGCCAGCAGTGAAATACTAGCGGGCGAGACCCAGTACTTC
NA	TRBD2	TRBV6-1	TRBJ2-5	CASSSGGRQETQYF	TGTGCCAGCAGTTCGGGGGGGCGACAAGAGACCCAGTACTTC
NA	TRBD1	TRBV18	TRBJ1-5	CASSTGDSGGQPQHF	TGTGCCAGCTCAACCGGGGACAGCGGTGGGCAGCCCCAGCATTTT
NA	NA	TRBV7-9	TRBJ2-7	CASGGAGQPKHEQYF	TGTGCCAGCGGTGGGGCGGGACAGCCTAAGCACGAGCAGTACTTC
NA	NA	TRBV7-2	TRBJ1-3	CASSLGFRTGHLSGNTIYF	TGTGCCAGCAGCTTAGGTTTTCGGACGGGACACCTCTCTGGAAACACCATATATTTT
NA	TRBD1	TRBV5-1	TRBJ1-6	CASSLGQGALRSPLHF	TGCGCCAGCAGCTTAGGACAGGGGGCGTTGAGATCACCCCTCCACTTT
NA	TRBD1	TRBV7-9	TRBJ1-1	CASSFVGQGDEAFF	TGTGCCAGCAGCTTTGTTGGACAGGGGGATGAAGCTTTCTTT
NA	NA	TRBV11-2	TRBJ2-3	CASSLERTDTQYF	TGTGCCAGCAGCCTGGAGCGCACAGATACGCAGTATTTT
once	TRBD1	TRBV5-1	TRBJ1-6	CASSLEMGRGSNSPLHF	TGCGCCAGCAGCTTGGAAATGGGCAGGGGGAGTAATTCACCCCTCCACTTT
NA	TRBD2	TRBV28	TRBJ2-3	CASRAEYSGGSKDTQYF	TGTGCCAGCAGAGCCGAATATAGCGGGGGGTCTAAAGATACGCAGTATTTT
NA	NA	TRBV7-3	TRBJ1-1	CASSLNRVVNTEAFF	TGTGCCAGCAGCTTGAACAGGGTCGTGAACACTGAAGCTTTCTTT
once	NA	TRBV9	TRBJ2-3	CASSVAARGAGDTQYF	TGTGCCAGCAGCGTAGCTGCCCGCGGGGCCGGAGATACGCAGTATTTT
NA	NA	TRBV7-7	TRBJ1-1	CASSPVGARGTEAFF	TGTGCCAGCAGCCCCGTAGGGGCGAGGGGGACTGAAGCTTTCTTT
NA	TRBD1	TRBV3-1/TRBV3-2	TRBJ1-2	CASSQDWTGRYGYTF	TGTGCCAGCAGCCAAGACTGGACAGGGCGGTATGGCTACACCTTC
NA	NA	TRBV4-1	TRBJ2-5	CASSQDTGRQTQYF	TGCGCCAGCAGCCAAGATACGGGTAGGCAGACCCAGTACTTC
NA	TRBD2	TRBV5-8	TRBJ2-5	CASTSGGAWVETQYF	TGTGCCAGCACCAGCGGGGGGGCCTGGGTAGAGACCCAGTACTTC
NA	NA	TRBV18	TRBJ2-1	CASSPLRNNEQFF	TGTGCCAGCTCACCACTCAGAAACAATGAGCAGTTCTTC
NA	TRBD1	TRBV3-1/TRBV3-2	TRBJ1-6	CASSQGDRNSPLHF	TGTGCCAGCAGCCAAGGGGACAGAAATTCACCCCTCCACTTT
once	NA	TRBV12-3/TRBV12-4	TRBJ2-5	CASSPRLGTQYF	TGTGCCAGCAGTCCCAGACTAGGGACCCAGTACTTC
once	NA	TRBV12-3/TRBV12-4	TRBJ1-1	CASRSYGNTEAFF	TGTGCCAGCAGGTCCTACGGGAACACTGAAGCTTTCTTT
once	TRBD2	TRBV7-3	TRBJ2-7	CASSLRGGLDEQYF	TGTGCCAGCAGCTTACGCGGGGGTCTGGACGAGCAGTACTTC
NA	NA	TRBV18	TRBJ2-5	CASSRQGSQQETQYF	TGTGCCAGCTCGCGTCAGGGGTCCCAACAAGAGACCCAGTACTTC
NA	TRBD1	TRBV11-2	TRBJ1-1	CASSLREQGGTEAFF	TGTGCCAGCAGCTTAAGGGAACAGGGGGGTACTGAAGCTTTCTTT
NA	NA	TRBV7-8	TRBJ1-1	CASSLFWGDTEAFF	TGTGCCAGCAGCTTATTCTGGGGGGACACTGAAGCTTTCTTT
NA	TRBD1	TRBV6-5	TRBJ1-2	CASNPTGTGSYGYTF	TGTGCCAGCAACCCGACAGGGACGGGAAGCTATGGCTACACCTTC
NA	NA	TRBV10-3	TRBJ1-2	CATRERSLEPYGYTF	TGTGCCACCAGGGAACGGTCACTAGAACCCTATGGCTACACCTTC
once	NA	TRBV3-1/TRBV3-2	TRBJ2-1	CASSQGGRYNEQFF	TGTGCCAGCAGCCAAGGGGGGCGCTACAATGAGCAGTTCTTC
NA	NA	TRBV7-8	TRBJ1-1	CASSWSRGRVSEAFF	TGTGCCAGCAGCTGGTCCAGGGGCCGGGTATCTGAAGCTTTCTTT
NA	TRBD1	TRBV25-1	TRBJ2-7	CASSGTRDSLYEQYF	TGTGCCAGCAGTGGGACTCGGGACAGCCTCTACGAGCAGTACTTC
NA	NA	TRBV6-5	TRBJ1-1	CASSYSRGTGGAFF	TGTGCCAGCAGTTACTCAAGAGGTACCGGGGGAGCTTTCTTT
NA	NA	TRBV5-1	TRBJ1-4	CASSTAWGDNEKLFF	TGCGCCAGCAGCACAGCTTGGGGGGATAATGAAAAACTGTTTTTT
NA	NA	TRBV5-4	TRBJ1-1	CASTRAGGPGVGEAFF	TGTGCCAGCACCCGAGCGGGGGGACCGGGGGTCGGTGAAGCTTTCTTT
once	TRBD2	TRBV3-1/TRBV3-2	TRBJ2-1	CASSQGGLAGRGPQFF	TGTGCCAGCAGCCAAGGTGGTCTAGCGGGGCGCGGACCGCAGTTCTTC
few	NA	TRBV27	TRBJ1-2	CASSFTRESYGYTF	TGTGCCAGCAGTTTTACCAGGGAAAGCTATGGCTACACCTTC
NA	NA	TRBV7-6	TRBJ1-1	CASSPRTGPGDFF	TGTGCCAGCAGCCCCCGTACAGGTCCGGGGGATTTCTTT
NA	NA	TRBV12-3/TRBV12-4	TRBJ1-3	CASTLLGGNTIYF	TGTGCCAGCACCCTCCTGGGCGGAAACACCATATATTTT
NA	NA	TRBV18	TRBJ1-2	CASSPPGGYGYTF	TGTGCCAGCTCACCACCGGGGGGGTATGGCTACACCTTC
NA	NA	TRBV18	TRBJ1-2	CASSPPQGRTSNPGYTF	TGTGCCAGCTCACCACCGCAGGGGCGAACCTCAAACCCCGGCTACACCTTC
NA	NA	TRBV7-9	TRBJ1-2	CASSHQATVINYGYTF	TGTGCCAGCAGCCATCAGGCAACTGTCATTAACTATGGCTACACCTTC
NA	NA	TRBV3-1/TRBV3-2	TRBJ1-1	CASSHYRGISEGTEAFF	TGTGCCAGCAGCCATTATAGGGGGATTTCAGAGGGCACTGAAGCTTTCTTT
NA	NA	TRBV12-3/TRBV12-4	TRBJ2-1	CASSFRYNEQFF	TGTGCCAGCAGTTTCCGGTACAATGAGCAGTTCTTC
NA	NA	TRBV28	TRBJ1-2	CASSLGQIGYTF	TGTGCCAGCAGTTTAGGACAGATCGGCTACACCTTC
NA	TRBD1	TRBV7-9	TRBJ1-4	CASSERQGAEKLFF	TGTGCCAGCAGTGAAAGACAGGGTGCTGAAAAACTGTTTTTT